One sample yielded the 25 T cell receptor beta chains listed below, sequenced in a study of identical twins. TCRdb redid the calling of the 5' RACE reads with MiXCR, one entry per CDR3 protein. The sample holds about 530,000 distinct CDR3 sequences, 20% to 25% seen once. This sample also belongs to another study, concerning yellow fever vaccine responses in identical twins.

The sequencing input was CD4+ T cells sorted from blood. Receptor source: a woman under 30 in good health.

The rearrangement uses TRBV7-2 and TRBJ2-7; D unclear. This CDR3 comprises 15 residues. Germline-derived CDR1 and CDR2 are SGHTA and FQGNSA. V was shortened by 1 base and J by 2 bases, with 12 bases between the two germline ends. CDR3 coding DNA: TGTGCCAGCAGCTTAGGCGCGGAAACAACCTACGAGCAGTACTTC. Its translation: CASSLGAETTYEQYF.

The chain recombines TRBV15 with TRBJ2-3; unclear D gene. This CDR3 is built from 13 residues. In germline, CDR1 is LNHNV, CDR2 YYDKDF (reference sequence). V was trimmed by 1 base and J by 2 bases, leaving 4 bases between them. CDR3 sequence (DNA): TGTGCCACCAGCAGAGGGAACACAGATACGCAGTATTTT. Residues: CATSRGNTDTQYF.

This clonotype was recorded a few times. The CDR3 DNA sequence: TGTGCCAGCAGCCTCGGGACAGGGGATTTGGTCACTGAAGCTTTCTTT. This sequence encodes CASSLGTGDLVTEAFF. This chain uses TRBV3-1 with TRBJ1-1; 10 bases line up with TRBD1. Unmatched junction bases numbered 9, after V lost 4 bases and J lost 4 bases. The CDR3 has 16 amino acids. Germline V gene sequence: CDR1 LGHDT, CDR2 YNNKEL (reference sequence).

This clonotype occurred a few times. The V and J genes are TRBV20-1 and TRBJ2-1; D not resolved. From germline, CDR1 is DFQATT and CDR2 SNEGSKA (reference sequence). The CDR3 is 11 amino acids. Trimming left V 6 bases short and J 4 bases short, with 7 bases between. CDR3 sequence reads: CSAFLYNEQFF. The DNA of the CDR3 is TGCAGTGCGTTCCTTTACAATGAGCAGTTCTTC.

The chain uses TRBV5-1 and TRBJ1-6; no clear D gene. This CDR3 is built from 15 residues. Germline loops: CDR1 SGHRS, CDR2 YFSETQ. The germline V and J ends were trimmed by 0 bases and 7 bases, with 11 bases remaining between them. In DNA form, the CDR3 reads TGCGCCAGCAGCTTGGACTATTTCGGAAATTCACCCCTCCACTTT. This translates into CASSLDYFGNSPLHF.

This clonotype was detected only a few times. J is TRBJ1-6 and V is TRBV10-3; D may be TRBD1 (6 bases). V was cut by 7 bases and J by 6 bases, with 16 bases left in between. This CDR3 has 15 residues. Germline values: CDR1 ENHRY, CDR2 SYGVKD. The CDR3, as DNA: TGTGCCATCACCCACCCGGACAGCCCTAATTCACCCCTCCACTTT. Amino acid sequence: CAITHPDSPNSPLHF.

The table lists this clonotype with a few counts. The CDR3 region has the DNA TGTGCCAGCAGTTTATCCTACAGGGCCCACTATGGCTACACCTTC. Translation: CASSLSYRAHYGYTF. This rearrangement joins TRBV12-3 or TRBV12-4 to TRBJ1-2, with D maybe TRBD1 (6 bases). The CDR3 contains 15 residues. Trimming stripped 2 bases from V and 3 bases from J, with 13 bases between.

This clonotype was observed a few times. The chain carries TRBV20-1 and TRBJ2-1; TRBD2 aligns across 13 bases. With 5 bases clipped from V and 7 bases from J, the junction kept 11 bases outside the gene matches. Germline CDR1 and CDR2: DFQATT and SNEGSKA (reference sequence). The CDR3 loop spans 16 amino acids. In nucleotides, the CDR3 is TGCAGTGCTCTCCCCTTTACTAGCGGGAGGGATAATGAGCAGTTCTTC. This encodes CSALPFTSGRDNEQFF.

The chain joins TRBV5-1 to TRBJ2-3; D not certain. CDR3 size: 12 residues. In germline, CDR1 is SGHRS, CDR2 YFSETQ. V was clipped by 1 base and J by 10 bases, with 10 bases between them. CDR3 DNA sequence: TGCGCCAGCAGCTTGTCGGGCCCGGCGCAGTATTTT. It specifies CASSLSGPAQYF.

This clonotype appeared a few times. The genes are TRBV20-1 and TRBJ1-2; the D is unclear. Germline CDR1 is DFQATT and CDR2 is SNEGSKA (reference sequence). V was cut by 4 bases and J by 2 bases, with 11 bases left in between. The CDR3 spans 13 residues. DNA for the CDR3: TGCAGTGCTATTTCCCGGGGAAACTATGGCTACACCTTC. This codes for CSAISRGNYGYTF.

This clonotype has more than one count but fewer than ten. V gene TRBV29-1 combines with J gene TRBJ2-1, with 10 bases aligning to TRBD1. The CDR3 is 14 amino acids. With V trimmed by 1 base and J by 7 bases, 4 bases remained unmatched. CDR1 and CDR2 (germline): SQVTM, ANQGSEA. The CDR3 spells CSVEAGTGVNEQFF. CDR3 coding DNA: TGCAGCGTTGAAGCGGGGACAGGGGTAAATGAGCAGTTCTTC.

The chain employs TRBV28 and TRBJ2-1; D is unresolved. The ends were cut back, 3 bases at V and 7 bases at J, with 13 bases in the middle. CDR1 is MDHEN, CDR2 SYDVKM, per germline. CDR3 length: 14 amino acids. CDR3 residues: CASSFERVMNEQFF. In nucleotides, the CDR3 is TGTGCCAGCAGTTTTGAGCGCGTCATGAATGAGCAGTTCTTC.

This clonotype has a handful of counts. V and J are TRBV2 and TRBJ2-3, with D perhaps TRBD2 (5 bases). Germline V CDR1 and CDR2: SNHLY, FYNNEI. This CDR3 has 16 amino acids. The V and J ends lost 6 bases and 4 bases respectively, with 20 bases between them. The DNA of the CDR3 is TGTGCCAGCAGATCCGGAGGTCAGACTGGGGCAGATACGCAGTATTTT. It yields the protein CASRSGGQTGADTQYF.

The chain is built from TRBV20-1 and TRBJ2-5; TRBD2 matches at 10 bases. This CDR3 is 13 amino acids long. Germline assignment: CDR1 DFQATT and CDR2 SNEGSKA (reference sequence). J was trimmed by 7 bases and V by 7 bases; bases with no gene match: 9. CDR3 residues: CSVEAGGAGTQYF. DNA for the CDR3: TGCAGTGTCGAAGCGGGAGGGGCAGGGACCCAGTACTTC.

The chain carries TRBV19 and TRBJ2-7; D perhaps matches TRBD2 (5 bases). CDR3 length: 13 residues. V lost 4 bases to trimming and J lost 6 bases, with 13 bases between them. CDR1 is LNHDA, CDR2 SQIVND, per germline (reference sequence). CDR3 bases: TGTGCCAGTAGTACCGAATCCGAGGGCGAGCAGTACTTC. Translation gives CASSTESEGEQYF. Supplemented by reference TRBV19 and TRBJ2-7, the full variable domain reads DGGITQSPKYLFRKEGQNVTLSCEQNLNHDAMYWYRQDPGQGLRLIYYSQIVNDFQKGDIAEGYSVSREKKESFPLTVTSAQKNPTAFYLCASSTESEGEQYFGPGTRLTVT.

A few counts support this clonotype. The CDR3 loop reads CASSQVLGAGGPGETQYF. CDR3 bases: TGTGCCAGCAGCCAAGTACTGGGCGCGGGGGGGCCGGGAGAGACCCAGTACTTC. The chain couples TRBV4-2 to TRBJ2-5, with 9 nucleotides matching TRBD2. This CDR3 is 18 amino acids long. Trimming took 1 base from V and 4 from J; bases not matched to a gene: 13. Germline values: CDR1 LGHNA, CDR2 YNFKEQ.

A few counts support this clonotype. The rearrangement links TRBV12-3 or TRBV12-4 to TRBJ2-7; D may be TRBD1 or TRBD2 (6 bases each). Between the trimmed V and J ends, which lost 6 bases and 5 bases, there was a span of 11 bases. This CDR3 contains 12 residues. CDR3 nucleotide sequence: TGTGCCAGCAGGGTAGGGGGGAACGAGCAGTACTTC. Amino acid sequence: CASRVGGNEQYF.

V is TRBV6-1 and J is TRBJ2-3; 8 nucleotides line up with TRBD2. This CDR3 region has 17 residues. Germline V gene lookup returns CDR1 MNHNS and CDR2 SASEGT. V lost 6 bases, J lost 4 bases, and 15 bases stayed unmatched. This chain's CDR3 is CASRRTPVAGGSDTQYF. The CDR3 DNA sequence: TGTGCCAGCAGGAGGACCCCAGTCGCGGGGGGCTCAGATACGCAGTATTTT.

The chain is built from TRBV7-6 and TRBJ2-3; TRBD2 matches 9 bases. This CDR3 spans 18 amino acids. The V and J ends lost 1 base and 1 base, in that order; junction bases with no gene match: 9. CDR1 is SGHVS, CDR2 FNYEAQ, per germline. This CDR3 is CASSLVGLAQAGTDTQYF. The CDR3 DNA sequence: TGTGCCAGCAGCTTAGTAGGACTAGCGCAGGCCGGCACAGATACGCAGTATTTT.

This chain links TRBV6-1 with TRBJ2-1; 9 positions match TRBD2. This CDR3 comprises 16 residues. Unmatched junction bases numbered 7, after V lost 7 bases and J lost 0 bases. Germline V gene sequence: CDR1 MNHNS, CDR2 SASEGT. CDR3 residues: CASNPSGESSYNEQFF. CDR3 DNA: TGTGCCAGCAATCCTAGCGGGGAGAGCTCCTACAATGAGCAGTTCTTC.

The gene calls are TRBV9 and TRBJ2-2, with 9 bases matching TRBD1. V shed 7 bases, J shed 5 bases, and the junction held 6 bases outside the gene matches. Germline-derived CDR1 and CDR2 are SGDLS and YYNGEE. The CDR3 has 14 amino acids. CDR3 in DNA: TGTGCCAGCGGGGCGACAGGGGGTACCGGGGAGCTGTTTTTT. This translates into CASGATGGTGELFF.

This clonotype showed up just a few times. The chain employs TRBV11-1 and TRBJ2-1; a weak D match, TRBD1 (6 bases). Germline assignment: CDR1 SGHAT and CDR2 FQDESV (reference sequence). This CDR3 region has 18 residues. The germline V and J ends were trimmed by 2 bases and 2 bases, with 19 bases remaining between them. The CDR3 reads CASSLSTGIRGTYNEQFF. CDR3 bases: TGTGCCAGCAGCTTATCTACTGGGATCAGGGGTACCTACAATGAGCAGTTCTTC.

This clonotype was observed a few times. The V and J genes are TRBV3-1 and TRBJ2-1; TRBD2 aligns across 7 bases. Germline trimming cut 1 base from V and 5 bases from J; bases unmatched to any gene: 8. Germline CDR1 reads LGHDT; CDR2 reads YNNKEL (reference sequence). CDR3 length: 16 residues. CDR3 region: CASSQVGGGKHNEQFF. The CDR3 DNA sequence: TGTGCCAGCAGCCAAGTCGGCGGGGGAAAACACAATGAGCAGTTCTTC.

V and J are TRBV20-1 and TRBJ2-7, with 7 positions matching TRBD2. This CDR3 region has 14 residues. V trimming: 5 bases; J trimming: 5 bases; junction bases outside the gene matches: 12. Germline values: CDR1 DFQATT, CDR2 SNEGSKA (reference sequence). CDR3 sequence: CSAGAGRGSHEQYF. The CDR3 DNA reads TGCAGTGCTGGTGCTGGTCGCGGGAGCCACGAGCAGTACTTC.

This clonotype was recorded only once. The chain couples TRBV12-3 or TRBV12-4 to TRBJ1-3; D might be TRBD1 (6 bases). The CDR3 is 16 residues long. Trimming removed 2 bases from V and 1 base from J, with 12 bases in between. The DNA for the CDR3 is TGTGCCAGCAGTTTAACAGGGTCAAAATCTGGAAACACCATATATTTT. It yields the protein CASSLTGSKSGNTIYF.